This is a list of T cell receptor beta chains from one sample in a study of read filtering for tumor transcriptome and immune sequencing. TCRdb passed the reads through MiXCR, listing each CDR3 protein once. The sample shows about 57,000 distinct CDR3 sequences, 20% to 25% of them seen only once. The source material was a population of CD138-negative cells sorted from bone marrow. The receptors come from a donor at least 40 years old with multiple myeloma. CDR3s include the opening cysteine and the closing phenylalanine or tryptophan. A D gene is named only where the DNA matches it firmly. A clone size is listed for some rows: how often the clone was seen (once, few, many), or a class if it is expanded.

TRBJ2-2 TRBV18 . few CASSPGENTGELFF TGTGCCAGCTCACCAGGGGAGAACACCGGGGAGCTGTTTTTT
TRBJ2-7 TRBV5-1 . many CASSLAPGFTYEQYF TGCGCCAGCAGCTTGGCCCCAGGGTTTACGTACGAGCAGTACTTC
TRBJ2-3 TRBV20-1 TRBD1 few CSAGPGTGQTYDTQYF TGCAGTGCGGGACCCGGGACAGGGCAGACGTACGATACGCAGTATTTT
TRBJ2-3 TRBV19 . . CASSPKSSTDTQYF TGTGCCAGTAGTCCTAAATCTAGCACAGATACGCAGTATTTT
TRBJ2-3 TRBV7-3 TRBD2 many CASSPGLAESTDTQYF TGTGCCAGCAGCCCCGGACTAGCGGAAAGCACAGATACGCAGTATTTT
TRBJ2-1 TRBV5-1 TRBD2 few CASSLEASGGHEQFF TGCGCCAGCAGCTTGGAGGCTAGCGGGGGTCATGAGCAGTTCTTC
TRBJ2-1 TRBV20-1 . few CSARDSTGIDEQFF TGCAGTGCTAGAGACTCAACAGGGATCGATGAGCAGTTCTTC
TRBJ2-7 TRBV5-1 TRBD1 many CASSIGQGDEQYF TGCGCCAGCAGCATCGGACAGGGGGACGAGCAGTACTTC
TRBJ1-2 TRBV29-1 . . CSVEHTSYGYTF TGCAGCGTTGAACATACGAGCTATGGCTACACCTTC
TRBJ1-2 TRBV5-1 . many CASSLTGSYGYTF TGCGCCAGCAGCTTAACAGGCTCCTATGGCTACACCTTC
TRBJ1-1 TRBV20-1 . many CSARDPQGSREAFF TGCAGTGCTAGAGATCCACAGGGTTCTAGGGAAGCTTTCTTT
TRBJ2-2 TRBV5-1 TRBD2 . CASSTGTSGAVNTGELFF TGCGCCAGCAGCACCGGGACTAGCGGGGCTGTGAACACCGGGGAGCTGTTTTTT
TRBJ1-1 TRBV18 TRBD1 many CASSLDRATEAFF TGTGCCAGCTCTCTTGACAGGGCCACTGAAGCTTTCTTT
TRBJ2-3 TRBV12-3/TRBV12-4 . few CASSLARDDTQYF TGTGCCAGCAGTTTAGCCAGGGATGATACGCAGTATTTT
TRBJ2-7 TRBV28 . many CASSPSPADTYEQYF TGTGCCAGCAGCCCCTCCCCGGCAGACACCTACGAGCAGTACTTC
TRBJ2-3 TRBV20-1 . many CSALPLEYRGADTQYF TGCAGTGCTTTACCCCTGGAGTATCGCGGGGCAGATACGCAGTATTTT
TRBJ2-6 TRBV5-6 . many CASSPDGGTGANVLTF TGTGCCAGCAGCCCCGATGGGGGGACTGGGGCCAACGTCCTGACTTTC
TRBJ2-5 TRBV12-3/TRBV12-4 . many CASSLDHFQETQYF TGTGCCAGCAGTTTAGATCATTTCCAAGAGACCCAGTACTTC
TRBJ2-1 TRBV2 TRBD1 many CATEGQGIGNEQFF TGTGCCACCGAAGGACAGGGCATCGGCAATGAGCAGTTCTTC
TRBJ2-1 TRBV5-1 . many CASSFRRPSYNEQFF TGCGCCAGCAGCTTCCGGCGGCCCTCCTACAATGAGCAGTTCTTC
TRBJ1-1 TRBV12-3/TRBV12-4 . . CATVEERAVTEAFF TGTGCCACTGTCGAGGAACGGGCGGTTACTGAAGCTTTCTTT
TRBJ1-1 TRBV13 . . CASSPDRMRTEAFF TGTGCCAGCAGCCCCGACCGGATGCGGACTGAAGCTTTCTTT
TRBJ1-1 TRBV6-5 TRBD1 many CASSRTGNTEAFF TGTGCCAGCAGCCGGACAGGGAACACTGAAGCTTTCTTT
TRBJ1-2 TRBV11-3 TRBD1 many CASSPPQGGFFGYTF TGTGCCAGCAGCCCCCCGCAGGGGGGTTTTTTTGGCTACACCTTC
TRBJ2-7 TRBV29-1 . . CCVAGLKGLTYEQYF TGCTGCGTTGCTGGGCTAAAGGGACTGACCTACGAGCAGTACTTC
TRBJ2-5 TRBV7-6 TRBD1 many CASSSGQAGVETQYF TGTGCCAGCAGCTCAGGACAGGCTGGCGTCGAGACCCAGTACTTC
TRBJ1-1 TRBV19 . . CASSGQLNTEASF TGTGCCAGTAGTGGCCAGTTGAACACTGAAGCTTCCTTT
TRBJ2-7 TRBV12-3/TRBV12-4 . . CASSPGTEAYEQYF TGTGCCAGCAGCCCCGGGACCGAGGCCTACGAGCAGTACTTC
TRBJ1-4 TRBV7-6 . few CASSFPGDDEKLFF TGTGCCAGCAGCTTCCCAGGGGACGATGAAAAACTGTTTTTT
TRBJ1-4 TRBV19 . once CASSMGSTNEKLFF TGTGCCAGTAGTATGGGGTCAACTAATGAAAAACTGTTTTTT
TRBJ2-4 TRBV3-1 . few CASSQGASIQYF TGTGCCAGCAGCCAAGGGGCTAGCATTCAGTACTTC
TRBJ2-7 TRBV29-1 . many CSVAGTREQYF TGCAGCGTTGCCGGGACTCGGGAGCAGTACTTC
TRBJ2-7 TRBV29-1 . many CSVEETYEQYF TGCAGCGTTGAAGAAACCTACGAGCAGTACTTC
TRBJ2-7 TRBV3-1 . many CASSQSYEQYF TGTGCCAGCAGCCAATCCTACGAGCAGTACTTC
TRBJ2-2 TRBV11-3 TRBD2 many CASSLVAGRIGELFF TGTGCCAGCAGCTTAGTAGCGGGGCGGATCGGGGAGCTGTTTTTT
TRBJ2-7 TRBV5-1 . many CASSPEGVRRSLYEQYF TGCGCCAGCAGCCCGGAGGGGGTTCGACGGAGCCTTTACGAGCAGTACTTC
TRBJ2-1 TRBV25-1 TRBD1 few CASSEFRTGGYNEQFF TGTGCCAGCAGTGAATTTAGAACAGGGGGGTACAATGAGCAGTTCTTC